This T cell receptor beta chain was captured by sequencing in a study of identical twins. TCRdb reprocessed the 5' RACE reads via MiXCR and lists one record per CDR3 protein. The table has roughly 690,000 distinct CDR3 sequences, about 20% seen once. In its sample, this clonotype was seen a few times. V shed 4 bases and J shed 6 bases, with 3 bases lying between them. This CDR3 is built from 11 residues. A further study also used this sample, focusing on T cells expressing NK-cell markers.

The sequence was obtained from a woman between 18 and 30 years old in good health. The sample taken for sequencing was PBMCs. This sequence joins TRBV12-3 or TRBV12-4 and TRBJ2-2; D gene ambiguous. DNA of the CDR3: TGTGCCAGCAGTTCTCCCGGGGAGCTGTTTTTT. The encoded protein is CASSSPGELFF.